This T cell receptor beta chain emerged from a study of T cells in Graves' hyperthyroidism and ophthalmopathy. V was pared by 0 bases and J by 0 bases, with 4 bases of the junction left unmatched. The CDR3 is 16 residues long. Germline CDR1 and CDR2: SGHVS and FNYEAQ. Researchers took RNA transcripts and amplified the TCR beta CDR3 regions from them. Using the HTBI primer set, a first-round RT-PCR was run on the TCR CDR3. From the multiplex PCR reads, TCRdb called clonotypes with MiXCR, one entry per CDR3 protein. The table records 500,000 to 650,000 distinct CDR3 sequences, 15% to 20% of them present only once. Findings and caveats of the study: Appearing also in blood were most of the thyroid clonotypes expanded above 0.001.

Lactation, pregnancy, other autoimmune disease or uncontrolled infection led to exclusion of patients. A word on this clonotype: Its antigen remains unknown.

The sequence derives from a man aged 35 to 55 with Graves' ophthalmopathy. J is TRBJ2-5 and V is TRBV7-6; 7 nucleotides match TRBD1. Sequencing was done on a sample of blood. The chain's CDR3 is CASSLAQGVYQETQYF. DNA for the CDR3: TGTGCCAGCAGCTTAGCGCAGGGGGTATACCAAGAGACCCAGTACTTC.